The T cell receptor beta chain under discussion was sequenced for a study of read filtering for tumor transcriptome and immune sequencing. This CDR3 is built from 15 residues. CDR1 is SGHRS, CDR2 YFSETQ, per germline. V lost 4 bases, J lost 6 bases, and 19 bases lay in between. Molecular barcoded adaptors covering alpha/delta and beta/gamma chains were used on about 390 ng RNA. TCRdb re-derived calls from the reads in MiXCR, one entry per CDR3 protein. The sample contains about 86,000 distinct CDR3 sequences, 12% of which appear only once. The material sequenced was a population of CD138-negative cells sorted from bone marrow. This TCR derives from a donor over 35 with multiple myeloma. This rearrangement joins TRBV5-1 to TRBJ1-1, with D possibly TRBD1 on 6 matching bases. Here the CDR3 reads CASSLAMGAGPEAFF. The CDR3 bases are TGCGCCAGCAGCCTAGCAATGGGGGCAGGGCCTGAAGCTTTCTTT.